What follows describes a single T cell receptor (beta chain). What it binds is unknown. Deletions cut 3 bases from V and 2 bases from J, with 14 bases between. The CDR3 sequence is 15 residues long. CDR1 SNHLY and CDR2 FYNNEI come from the germline V gene. This sample is part of a study of CD8+CD57+ T cells in acquired aplastic anemia. Investigators profiled TCR beta VDJ and CDR3 from genomic DNA template. In TCRdb, the reads were re-called with MiXCR into one record per CDR3 protein. The sample records some 160,000 distinct CDR3 sequences, about 50% being singletons. For sequencing, patients were chosen who had shown expansion of CD8+CD57+ cells by flow cytometry. Acquired aplastic anemia of severe grade affected all patients. The study sampled blood from patients who had received no therapy. Study-level results: Patients shared twenty-nine CD8+ CDR3 sequences with controls.

The sequence came from a human donor with aplastic anemia. The rearrangement joins TRBV2 to TRBJ2-7; tentatively, D is TRBD2 (5 bases). The sample comprised sorted CD4+, CD8+, or CD8+CD57+ T cells (not recorded which) from PBMCs. In nucleotides, the CDR3 is TGTGCCAGCAGTGACCCTGGGCAGACTACCTACGAGCAGTACTTC. As protein: CASSDPGQTTYEQYF.